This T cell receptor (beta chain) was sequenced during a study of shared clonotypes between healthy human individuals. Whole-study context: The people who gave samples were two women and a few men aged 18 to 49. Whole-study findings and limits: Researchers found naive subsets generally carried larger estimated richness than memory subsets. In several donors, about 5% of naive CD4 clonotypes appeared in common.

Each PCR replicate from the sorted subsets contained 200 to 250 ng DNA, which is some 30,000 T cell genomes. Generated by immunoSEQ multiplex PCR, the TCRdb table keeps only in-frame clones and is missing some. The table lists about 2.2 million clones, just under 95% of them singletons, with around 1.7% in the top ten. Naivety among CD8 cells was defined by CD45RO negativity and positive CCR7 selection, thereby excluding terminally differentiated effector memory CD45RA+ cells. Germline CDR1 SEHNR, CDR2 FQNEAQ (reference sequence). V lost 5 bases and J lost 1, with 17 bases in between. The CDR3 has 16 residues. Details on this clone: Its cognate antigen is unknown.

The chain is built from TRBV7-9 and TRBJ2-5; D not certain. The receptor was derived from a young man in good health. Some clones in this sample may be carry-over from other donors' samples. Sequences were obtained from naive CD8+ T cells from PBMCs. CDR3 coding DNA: TGTGCCAGCAGCGGGCCCACCGGAGCCCCCCAAGAGACCCAGTACTTC. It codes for CASSGPTGAPQETQYF.